What follows are 20 T cell receptor beta chains derived from one specimen sequenced in a study of T-cell reconstitution after alpha-beta-depleted transplantation in children. Molecular barcoding with unique molecular identifiers was used for the TCRbeta library. TCRdb independently ran MiXCR on the PCR reads; one entry per CDR3 protein. The sample includes 450,000 to 600,000 distinct CDR3 sequences, approximately 12% seen only once; the top ten take about 2%. The sequencing used PBMCs, mostly from graft donor cells, collected 360 days after TCRalphabeta/CD19-depleted stem cell transplant. These receptor sequences come from a male patient younger than 18 who had a stem cell transplant for acute myeloid leukemia, so the T cells may come from the graft donor.

The chain employs TRBV9 and TRBJ2-1, with D possibly being TRBD2 (6 bases). The germline gives CDR1 SGDLS, CDR2 YYNGEE. V lost 4 bases, J lost 1 base, and 12 bases lay in between. This CDR3 comprises 15 residues. The DNA for the CDR3 is TGTGCCAGCAGCTCCAGCGGGTTTTCCTACAATGAGCAGTTCTTC. It encodes CASSSSGFSYNEQFF. Based on the CDR3 plus reference TRBV9 and TRBJ2-1, the full variable domain is DSGVTQTPKHLITATGQRVTLRCSPRSGDLSVYWYQQSLDQGLQFLIQYYNGEERAKGNILERFSAQQFPDLHSELNLSSLELGDSALYFCASSSSGFSYNEQFFGPGTRLTVL.

This clonotype was counted a few times. Written as DNA, the CDR3 is TGTGCCTGGAGTTACGGGCTGAAGGGTCATGAGCAGTTCTTC. Amino acids: CAWSYGLKGHEQFF. V usage is TRBV30 and J usage is TRBJ2-1, with D unclear. Deletions cut 2 bases from V and 8 bases from J, with 16 bases between. The germline CDR1 and CDR2 sequences are GTSNPN and SVGIG (reference sequence). The CDR3 extends over 14 amino acids.

This clonotype has a handful of counts. This sequence joins TRBV20-1 and TRBJ2-5; TRBD2 matches at 12 bases. Unmatched junction bases numbered 10, after V lost 6 bases and J lost 2 bases. The CDR3 length is 16 residues. Per germline, CDR1 DFQATT and CDR2 SNEGSKA (reference sequence). The CDR3 DNA sequence: TGCAGTGCCCCGAGACTAGCGGGAGTATATCAAGAGACCCAGTACTTC. Its protein is CSAPRLAGVYQETQYF.

Only a few counts were recorded for this clonotype. The chain joins TRBV29-1 to TRBJ2-7; 8 bases line up with TRBD2. This CDR3 region has 14 residues. The trim removed 6 bases at V and 5 bases at J, leaving 12 bases unmatched. Per the germline V gene, CDR1 is SQVTM and CDR2 is ANQGSEA. This chain's CDR3 is CSVPVRTSRDEQYF. For the CDR3, the DNA is TGCAGCGTCCCGGTGAGGACTAGCAGGGACGAGCAGTACTTC.

The rearrangement joins TRBV25-1 to TRBJ1-1; D is unclear. The CDR3 spans 14 residues. The germline V and J ends were trimmed by 7 bases and 5 bases, with 17 bases remaining between them. In germline, CDR1 is MGHDK, CDR2 SYGVNS. CDR3 sequence (DNA): TGTGCCAGCATCCCTCAATCGGGAAGGACTGAAGCTTTCTTT. Its protein product is CASIPQSGRTEAFF.

This clonotype occurred many times. The genes are TRBV12-3 or TRBV12-4 and TRBJ2-2, with D perhaps given as TRBD1 or TRBD2 (7 bases each). The CDR3 is 18 residues long. V lost 6 bases, J lost 5 bases, and 25 bases lay in between. The CDR3 here is CASSLSQGEGVGTGELFF. The DNA of the CDR3 is TGTGCCAGCAGCCTCTCCCAGGGGGAGGGAGTAGGGACCGGGGAGCTGTTTTTT.

J is TRBJ2-7 and V is TRBV6-1; 7 nucleotides align to TRBD1. Germline-derived CDR1 and CDR2 are MNHNS and SASEGT. The CDR3 is 14 residues long. J lost 6 bases, V lost 6 bases, and 11 bases had no gene match. The CDR3 sequence: CASSRDSLFSEQYF. In DNA form, the CDR3 reads TGTGCCAGCAGCCGGGACAGCCTCTTCTCCGAGCAGTACTTC.

In this sample, this clonotype turned up many times. V usage is TRBV28 and J usage is TRBJ2-3, with TRBD2 matching over 7 bases. The CDR3 totals 16 residues. J gave up 0 bases and V 10 bases, and 13 bases lay outside the gene matches. The germline gives CDR1 MDHEN, CDR2 SYDVKM. The CDR3 reads CAIPGVSGTSTDTQYF. The CDR3 DNA reads as TGTGCCATCCCAGGAGTGAGCGGGACTAGCACAGATACGCAGTATTTT.

This clonotype was counted only a few times. V is TRBV7-8 and J is TRBJ2-5; the match to TRBD2 covers 7 bases. Germline V gene sequence: CDR1 SGHVS, CDR2 FQNEAQ. V gave up 5 bases and J gave up 3 bases; unmatched junction bases: 6. The CDR3 totals 14 residues. The CDR3 loop is CASSMTSLKETQYF. The CDR3 DNA is TGTGCCAGCAGCATGACTAGCCTGAAAGAGACCCAGTACTTC.

This clonotype showed up many times. DNA for the CDR3: TGTGCCAGCAGCTTACGACAGATAAATGAAAAACTGTTTTTT. This encodes CASSLRQINEKLFF. The chain uses TRBV5-6 and TRBJ1-4; perhaps TRBD1 as D (5 bases). Trimming shortened V by 2 bases and J by 5 bases, and 10 bases separated the two germline ends. The length of the CDR3 is 14 residues. In germline, CDR1 is SGHDT, CDR2 YYEEEE.

The chain has TRBV12-3 or TRBV12-4 and TRBJ1-5, with D hard to call. The CDR3 runs 20 residues. Trimming pared 6 bases from V and 0 bases from J, leaving 27 bases between. CDR3 protein: CASSPGGGSGRSYSNQPQHF. Here the CDR3 DNA reads TGTGCCAGCAGCCCCGGCGGTGGGAGCGGGCGATCCTATAGCAATCAGCCCCAGCATTTT.

The DNA for the CDR3 is TGCAGTGCTAGAGCTCTCCTAAGACTAGCGCAAATCCAAGAGACCCAGTACTTC. Its protein is CSARALLRLAQIQETQYF. This chain links TRBV20-1 with TRBJ2-5; 8 nucleotides agree with TRBD2. Trimming removed 1 base from V and 1 base from J; junction bases left unmatched: 14. Germline CDR1 DFQATT, CDR2 SNEGSKA (reference sequence). The CDR3 consists of 18 residues.

This clonotype was counted ten times or more. The rearrangement joins TRBV18 to TRBJ2-7; D is perhaps TRBD2 (6 bases). Per germline, CDR1 KGHSH and CDR2 LQKENI. V lost 3 bases and J 0 bases, leaving 9 bases between the germline ends. The CDR3 consists of 14 residues. CDR3 protein: CASSPRDFSYEQYF. DNA of the CDR3: TGTGCCAGCTCACCTCGGGACTTCTCCTACGAGCAGTACTTC.

The V call is TRBV6-2 or TRBV6-3, the J call TRBJ2-7; no clear D. The V end was cut by 2 bases, the J end by 3 bases, with 17 bases between. Germline V gene data show CDR1 as MNHEY and CDR2 as SVGEGT. CDR3 size: 16 residues. Here the CDR3 DNA reads TGTGCCAGCAGTTACGAGCCCAAAAACCCATACTACGAGCAGTACTTC. It translates to CASSYEPKNPYYEQYF.

This clonotype was found a few times. This chain connects TRBV18 to TRBJ2-3; perhaps TRBD2 as D (6 bases). V was pared by 3 bases and J by 2 bases, with 18 bases between. The germline gives CDR1 KGHSH, CDR2 LQKENI. The CDR3 spans 17 residues. The CDR3 loop reads CASSPSGRWELTDTQYF. The DNA of the CDR3 is TGTGCCAGCTCACCGAGTGGGAGGTGGGAACTCACAGATACGCAGTATTTT. The full variable domain, in which reference TRBV18 and TRBJ2-3 provide the parts outside the CDR3, is NAGVMQNPRHLVRRRGQEARLRCSPMKGHSHVYWYRQLPEEGLKFMVYLQKENIIDESGMPKERFSAEFPKEGPSILRIQQVVRGDSAAYFCASSPSGRWELTDTQYFGPGTRLTVL.

V is TRBV7-2 and J is TRBJ2-7, with TRBD2 as a possible D gene (5 bases). The CDR3 is 15 amino acids. CDR1 is SGHTA, CDR2 FQGNSA, per germline. V was trimmed by 5 bases and J by 2 bases, leaving 16 bases between them. The CDR3 spells CASSRVRELPYEQYF. The CDR3 DNA follows: TGTGCCAGCAGCCGAGTGAGGGAGCTCCCCTACGAGCAGTACTTC.

Notes on this clonotype: Compared with germline, one end of the junction differs, possibly owing to a read error. The chain has TRBV7-2 and TRBJ2-1; D is uncertain. The CDR3 covers 10 residues. Per the germline V gene, CDR1 is SGHTA and CDR2 is FQGNSA. The CDR3 spells CASSRNEEFF. The CDR3 bases are TGTGCCAGCAGCCGAAATGAGGAGTTCTTC.

There are a few counts of this clonotype. The CDR3 reads CASSFGYTEAFF. DNA of the CDR3: TGTGCCAGCAGCTTTGGATATACTGAAGCTTTCTTT. The rearrangement links TRBV5-6 to TRBJ1-1; D unresolved. V lost 2 bases, J lost 5 bases, and 7 bases lay in between. CDR3 length: 12 residues. Germline V gene lookup returns CDR1 SGHDT and CDR2 YYEEEE.

The CDR3, as DNA: TGTGCCAGCAGCCTCAATCTAGCGGGAGGGTCAGATACGCAGTATTTT. This encodes CASSLNLAGGSDTQYF. This chain joins TRBV7-3 and TRBJ2-3, with 12 nucleotides matching TRBD2. The J segment lost 4 bases and the V segment lost 5 bases, leaving 7 bases of the junction unmatched. Germline CDR1 reads SGHTA; CDR2 reads FQGTGA. This CDR3 comprises 16 residues.

Ten or more counts support this clonotype. This chain joins TRBV7-2 and TRBJ2-1; D unresolved. Germline V CDR1 and CDR2: SGHTA, FQGNSA. V was cut by 5 bases and J by 7 bases, with 15 bases left in between. This CDR3 has 14 amino acids. CDR3 loop: CASSTRPRTNEQFF. CDR3 nucleotide sequence: TGTGCCAGCAGCACGCGGCCCAGGACGAATGAGCAGTTCTTC.